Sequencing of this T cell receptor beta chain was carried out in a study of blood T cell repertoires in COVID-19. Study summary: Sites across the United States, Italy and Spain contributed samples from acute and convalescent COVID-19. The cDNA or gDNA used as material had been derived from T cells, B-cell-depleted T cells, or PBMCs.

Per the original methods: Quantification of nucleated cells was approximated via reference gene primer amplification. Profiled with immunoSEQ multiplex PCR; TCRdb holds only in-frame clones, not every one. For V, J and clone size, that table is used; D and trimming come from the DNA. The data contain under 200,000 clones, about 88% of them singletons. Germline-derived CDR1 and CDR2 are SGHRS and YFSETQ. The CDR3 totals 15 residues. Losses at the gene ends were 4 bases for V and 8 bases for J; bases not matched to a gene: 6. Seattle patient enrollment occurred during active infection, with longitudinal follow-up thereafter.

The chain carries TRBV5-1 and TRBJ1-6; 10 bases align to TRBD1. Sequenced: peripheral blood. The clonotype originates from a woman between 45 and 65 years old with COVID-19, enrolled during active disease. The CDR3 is CASSLAGQGYSPLHF. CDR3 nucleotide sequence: TGCGCCAGCAGCCTTGCGGGACAGGGGTATTCACCCCTCCACTTT.